A single sample gave rise to the 29 T cell receptor beta chains below, sequenced in a study of Ad26.COV2.S vaccination and SARS-CoV-2 variants. Sequenced by immunoSEQ multiplex PCR; TCRdb stores in-frame clones only, minus some. The table includes 180,000 or so clones, roughly 85% detected once. The material was peripheral blood, obtained after recovery from COVID-19. These receptors originate from a human donor who had recovered from COVID-19.

Only a few counts were recorded for this clone. The gene calls are TRBV30 and TRBJ1-2; 7 bases agree with TRBD1. The CDR3 loop spans 12 amino acids. CDR1 GTSNPN and CDR2 SVGIG come from the germline V gene (reference sequence). V shed 2 bases, J shed 7 bases, and the junction held 4 bases outside the gene matches. The CDR3: CAWSRAGGGYTF. The CDR3 DNA reads as TGTGCCTGGAGTCGGGCAGGGGGTGGCTACACCTTC.

This chain connects TRBV2 to TRBJ1-2; no clear D gene. The germline CDR1 and CDR2 sequences are SNHLY and FYNNEI. Deletions cut 6 bases from V and 5 bases from J, with 13 bases between. The CDR3 length is 13 residues. CDR3 sequence (DNA): TGTGCCAGCAGAGATGTCGGGAGTTATGGCTACACCTTC. It specifies CASRDVGSYGYTF.

The chain carries TRBV6-6 and TRBJ1-5, with D hard to call. This CDR3 comprises 15 residues. CDR1 and CDR2 from the germline V gene are MNHNY and SVGAGI (reference sequence). V was pared by 0 bases and J by 7 bases, with 13 bases between. The CDR3 nucleotides read TGTGCCAGCAGTTACTCAAGACCTCACAACCAGCCCCAGCATTTT. This translates into CASSYSRPHNQPQHF.

This clone has a handful of counts. The chain couples TRBV5-1 to TRBJ2-1, with TRBD2 matching 7 bases. The V gene end was trimmed by 0 bases and the J gene end by 9 bases; junction bases not matched to a gene: 6. CDR1 is SGHRS, CDR2 YFSETQ, per germline. The CDR3 has 14 amino acids. The CDR3 DNA reads TGCGCCAGCAGCTTGGCTACTAGCGCTGGTGAGCAGTTCTTC. Translating gives CASSLATSAGEQFF.

The chain joins TRBV5-5 to TRBJ2-5; no clear D. The CDR3 sequence is 12 residues long. The ends were cut back, 1 base at V and 4 bases at J, with 5 bases in the middle. The germline V gene encodes CDR1 SGHKS and CDR2 YYEKEE (reference sequence). CDR3 loop: CASSLPGETQYF. The CDR3 DNA reads as TGTGCCAGCAGCTTGCCCGGAGAGACCCAGTACTTC.

This clone was picked up one time. The V call is TRBV7-6, the J call TRBJ2-1; D perhaps matches TRBD2 (5 bases). Germline V gene lookup returns CDR1 SGHVS and CDR2 FNYEAQ. This CDR3 is built from 15 residues. Between the trimmed V and J ends, which lost 5 bases and 7 bases, there was a span of 18 bases. The CDR3 loop is CASSQEPDWANEQFF. CDR3 sequence (DNA): TGTGCCAGCAGCCAGGAACCGGACTGGGCGAATGAGCAGTTCTTC.

The J gene is TRBJ2-5, the V gene TRBV10-3; D is perhaps TRBD2 (6 bases). The CDR3 has 14 amino acids. V was shortened by 0 bases and J by 14 bases, with 19 bases between the two germline ends. Germline CDR1 ENHRY, CDR2 SYGVKD. CDR3 DNA sequence: TGTGCCATCAGTGAGTCGGGTGATGAGACTAGTATATACTTC. It codes for CAISESGDETSIYF.

The chain links TRBV7-8 to TRBJ2-7; a possible D gene is TRBD2 (5 bases). Germline-derived CDR1 and CDR2 are SGHVS and FQNEAQ. V lost 3 bases and J lost 1, with 7 bases in between. The CDR3 covers 13 residues. The CDR3 DNA is TGTGCCAGCAGCTTCCGGGAATCCTACGAGCAGTACTTC. This encodes CASSFRESYEQYF. Full variable domain (outside the CDR3, taken from reference TRBV7-8 and TRBJ2-7): GAGVSQSPRYKVAKRGQDVALRCDPISGHVSLFWYQQALGQGPEFLTYFQNEAQLDKSGLPSDRFFAERPEGSVSTLKIQRTQQEDSAVYLCASSFRESYEQYFGPGTRLTVT.

The chain has TRBV27 and TRBJ2-7; 14 positions match TRBD2. The CDR3 covers 18 residues. Germline V gene lookup returns CDR1 MNHEY and CDR2 SMNVEV (reference sequence). Trimming cost V 4 bases and J 6 bases; bases outside gene matches: 14. CDR3 region: CASSSTRLAGGKGGEQYF. CDR3 coding DNA: TGTGCCAGCAGTTCCACCCGACTAGCGGGGGGGAAAGGGGGCGAGCAGTACTTC.

The chain uses TRBV10-3 and TRBJ2-1; TRBD1 is a possible D gene (6 bases). Per germline, CDR1 ENHRY and CDR2 SYGVKD. The CDR3 covers 14 residues. Trimming left V 4 bases short and J 2 bases short, with 9 bases between. The CDR3 protein is CAISAGETYNEQFF. Written as DNA, the CDR3 is TGTGCCATCAGTGCAGGGGAAACCTACAATGAGCAGTTCTTC.

The CDR3 loop is CSVARGTEAFF. In nucleotides, the CDR3 is TGCAGCGTTGCAAGGGGCACTGAAGCTTTCTTT. This rearrangement joins TRBV29-1 to TRBJ1-1, with D possibly matching TRBD1 (5 bases). The CDR3 totals 11 residues. From germline, CDR1 is SQVTM and CDR2 ANQGSEA. Trimming left V 4 bases short and J 4 bases short, with 7 bases between.

The chain is built from TRBV5-1 and TRBJ2-7; 9 bases line up with TRBD1. CDR3 length: 13 residues. The V gene end was trimmed by 3 bases and the J gene end by 7 bases; junction bases not matched to a gene: 5. Germline lookup yields CDR1 SGHRS and CDR2 YFSETQ. The CDR3 DNA reads TGCGCCAGCAGCTCGGACAGGGGTGGGGAGCAGTACTTC. The encoded protein is CASSSDRGGEQYF. Based on the CDR3 plus reference TRBV5-1 and TRBJ2-7, the full variable domain is KAGVTQTPRYLIKTRGQQVTLSCSPISGHRSVSWYQQTPGQGLQFLFEYFSETQRNKGNFPGRFSGRQFSNSRSEMNVSTLELGDSALYLCASSSDRGGEQYFGPGTRLTVT.

The chain links TRBV4-1 to TRBJ1-2; 9 bases agree with TRBD1. The CDR3 contains 13 residues. The trim removed 3 bases at V and 6 bases at J, leaving 2 bases unmatched. Germline CDR1 MGHRA, CDR2 YSYEKL. The CDR3 loop is CASSQTGGDGYTF. In DNA, the CDR3 is TGCGCCAGCAGCCAGACAGGGGGAGATGGCTACACCTTC.

This chain links TRBV25-1 with TRBJ2-1, with TRBD2 as a possible D gene (5 bases). The V end was cut by 4 bases, the J end by 5 bases, with 18 bases between. Germline-derived CDR1 and CDR2 are MGHDK and SYGVNS. This CDR3 is built from 16 residues. CDR3 in DNA: TGTGCCAGCAGTGCACCCCGATTTGGACTTGACAATGAGCAGTTCTTC. Protein: CASSAPRFGLDNEQFF.

V gene TRBV7-2 combines with J gene TRBJ2-3; 9 bases fit TRBD1. With 3 bases clipped from V and 2 bases from J, the junction kept 6 bases outside the gene matches. This CDR3 comprises 16 residues. The germline V gene has CDR1 SGHTA and CDR2 FQGNSA. The CDR3 loop reads CASSFRDRAFTDTQYF. CDR3 nucleotide sequence: TGTGCCAGCAGCTTTCGGGACAGGGCCTTCACAGATACGCAGTATTTT.

The chain is built from TRBV28 and TRBJ1-5; D gene uncertain. Germline CDR1 reads MDHEN; CDR2 reads SYDVKM. V dropped 7 bases and J dropped 0 bases, with 28 bases sitting between them. The CDR3 sequence is 20 residues long. In DNA, the CDR3 is TGTGCCAGCACCCCACCCCCAGGAGGGATAGGTGGATATAGCAATCAGCCCCAGCATTTT. It translates to CASTPPPGGIGGYSNQPQHF.

This sequence joins TRBV25-1 and TRBJ2-1; D tentatively fits TRBD1 or TRBD2 (5 bases each). This CDR3 contains 14 residues. Germline CDR1 is MGHDK and CDR2 is SYGVNS. The germline V and J ends were trimmed by 2 bases and 9 bases, with 14 bases remaining between them. DNA for the CDR3: TGTGCCAGCAGTGAACAGGGTCCGAGGGGTGAGCAGTTCTTC. This translates into CASSEQGPRGEQFF.

This chain connects TRBV5-6 to TRBJ2-7; unclear D gene. The V gene lost 0 bases and the J gene lost 6 bases, with 10 bases spanning the gap. Germline loops: CDR1 SGHDT, CDR2 YYEEEE. The CDR3 extends over 13 amino acids. Here the CDR3 DNA reads TGTGCCAGCAGCTTGGTAGGTGGGGTCGAGCAGTACTTC. Translated, it gives CASSLVGGVEQYF.

V usage is TRBV9 and J usage is TRBJ2-7; 8 bases match TRBD2. CDR1 is SGDLS, CDR2 YYNGEE, per germline. J lost 5 bases, V lost 7 bases, and 14 bases had no gene match. The CDR3 runs to 15 residues. DNA for the CDR3: TGTGCCAGCGCTCTTCCGGGACTAGTAATCGACGAGCAGTACTTC. Its protein product is CASALPGLVIDEQYF.

Only one count was recorded for this clone. This chain links TRBV12-3 or TRBV12-4 with TRBJ2-3; D unresolved. This CDR3 spans 13 amino acids. With 3 bases removed from V and 4 bases from J, the gap between germline ends came to 8 bases. The CDR3 loop reads CASSFADADTQYF. The CDR3 nucleotides read TGTGCCAGCAGTTTCGCGGACGCAGATACGCAGTATTTT.

A word on this clone: This sample also contains other DNA sequences that code for the same CDR3. The CDR3, as DNA: TGTGCCAGTAGTATAAGTAACTATGGCTACACCTTC. This gives the protein CASSISNYGYTF. The chain combines TRBV19 with TRBJ1-2; D is undetermined. Germline V gene sequence: CDR1 LNHDA, CDR2 SQIVND (reference sequence). The ends were cut back, 2 bases at V and 1 base at J, with 2 bases in the middle. This CDR3 region has 12 residues.

The rearrangement joins TRBV5-1 to TRBJ2-1; tentatively, D is TRBD1 (6 bases). CDR1 is SGHRS and CDR2 is YFSETQ in the germline V gene. CDR3 size: 15 residues. Trimming removed 3 bases from V and 2 bases from J, with 12 bases in between. In nucleotides, the CDR3 is TGCGCCAGCAGCTACTTCGGACAGACCTACAATGAGCAGTTCTTC. It codes for CASSYFGQTYNEQFF.

The chain carries TRBV18 and TRBJ2-3; 9 bases agree with TRBD2. J was trimmed by 8 bases and V by 3 bases; bases with no gene match: 9. Germline assignment: CDR1 KGHSH and CDR2 LQKENI. This CDR3 is built from 15 residues. CDR3: CASSPGGRALSTQYF. As DNA, the CDR3 is TGTGCCAGCTCACCCGGCGGGAGGGCCCTAAGTACGCAGTATTTT.

The chain recombines TRBV7-3 with TRBJ1-2; 9 bases agree with TRBD1. Germline lookup yields CDR1 SGHTA and CDR2 FQGTGA. This CDR3 region has 16 residues. Trimming removed 2 bases from V and 7 bases from J; junction bases left unmatched: 11. The CDR3 spells CASSLDPDRGRGGYTF. CDR3 coding DNA: TGTGCCAGCAGCTTAGATCCGGACAGGGGAAGGGGTGGCTACACCTTC.

This clone has just one count. This chain connects TRBV7-8 to TRBJ2-1; 7 bases match TRBD1. In germline, CDR1 is SGHVS, CDR2 FQNEAQ. This CDR3 has 15 amino acids. The junction had 5 bases not matched to a gene; V was cut back by 5 bases and J by 1 base. The CDR3, as DNA: TGTGCCAGCAGCCGAGACAGGGCGTCCTACAATGAGCAGTTCTTC. Its translation: CASSRDRASYNEQFF.

Notes on this clone: Other DNA sequences within the sample encode an identical CDR3. The genes are TRBV28 and TRBJ2-7, with 8 bases identical to TRBD2. The CDR3 sequence is 14 residues long. Losses at the gene ends were 2 bases for V and 3 bases for J; bases not matched to a gene: 3. CDR1 MDHEN and CDR2 SYDVKM come from the germline V gene. The DNA for the CDR3 is TGTGCCAGCAGTTTAGCGGGGGGCATCTACGAGCAGTACTTC. Translating gives CASSLAGGIYEQYF.

The chain carries TRBV19 and TRBJ2-7; TRBD2 agrees at 10 bases. Germline V CDR1 and CDR2: LNHDA, SQIVND (reference sequence). This CDR3 is 16 amino acids long. V trimming: 5 bases; J trimming: 1 base; junction bases outside the gene matches: 8. CDR3 nucleotide sequence: TGTGCCAGTAGTCAAGCTAGCGGGGGTATGTCCTACGAGCAGTACTTC. Amino acid sequence: CASSQASGGMSYEQYF. Combining the CDR3 with reference TRBV19 and TRBJ2-7 gives the whole variable domain DGGITQSPKYLFRKEGQNVTLSCEQNLNHDAMYWYRQDPGQGLRLIYYSQIVNDFQKGDIAEGYSVSREKKESFPLTVTSAQKNPTAFYLCASSQASGGMSYEQYFGPGTRLTVT.

The J gene is TRBJ1-2, the V gene TRBV6-5; tentative D call: TRBD1 (5 bases). This CDR3 has 14 amino acids. V dropped 6 bases and J dropped 4 bases, with 15 bases sitting between them. Germline V gives CDR1 MNHEY, CDR2 SVGAGI. This CDR3 reads CASSRDLGGYGYTF. The CDR3 DNA is TGTGCCAGCAGCCGGGACCTCGGGGGCTATGGCTACACCTTC.

This chain connects TRBV6-5 to TRBJ1-6, with D possibly TRBD1 on 6 matching bases. The CDR3 spans 15 residues. V was clipped by 6 bases and J by 4 bases, with 13 bases between them. From germline, CDR1 is MNHEY and CDR2 SVGAGI. The CDR3 spells CASRRTAVYNSPLHF. Here the CDR3 DNA reads TGTGCCAGCAGAAGGACAGCGGTGTATAATTCACCCCTCCACTTT.